Listed here are 29 T cell receptor beta chains from one sample, sequenced in a study of T cell responses to AZD1222 COVID-19 vaccine. Repertoires were generated with immunoSEQ multiplex PCR, while TCRdb's copy carries only in-frame clones and drops some. In the table there are about 120,000 clones, less than 95% of which are singletons. The sequencing used peripheral blood, collected on day 0 of AZD1222 vaccination. All receptors derive from an adult in good health.

The rearrangement uses TRBV9 and TRBJ2-1, with TRBD2 matching 8 bases. CDR3 length: 16 residues. Looked up from germline, CDR1 is SGDLS and CDR2 is YYNGEE. The V gene end was trimmed by 3 bases and the J gene end by 8 bases; junction bases not matched to a gene: 13. CDR3 in amino acids: CASSEPRGGRWDEQFF. The CDR3 DNA is TGTGCCAGCAGCGAACCCCGGGGCGGGAGGTGGGATGAGCAGTTCTTC.

The chain joins TRBV11-2 to TRBJ2-2; 7 bases fit TRBD2. With V trimmed by 4 bases and J by 2 bases, 7 bases remained unmatched. Germline V gene lookup returns CDR1 SGHAT and CDR2 FQNNGV. This CDR3 has 16 residues. The CDR3 nucleotides are TGTGCCAGCAGCTGGGGCACGGGGGGAAACACCGGGGAGCTGTTTTTT. Protein: CASSWGTGGNTGELFF.

The chain links TRBV4-2 to TRBJ2-2, with 9 bases fitting TRBD2. The germline CDR1 and CDR2 sequences are LGHNA and YNFKEQ. CDR3 length: 16 residues. J lost 4 bases, V lost 0 bases, and 3 bases had no gene match. CDR3 bases: TGTGCCAGCAGCCAAGAGGCTAGCGGGGTCACCGGGGAGCTGTTTTTT. It encodes CASSQEASGVTGELFF.

The chain couples TRBV10-2 to TRBJ1-5, with no clear D. V was clipped by 3 bases and J by 2 bases, with 8 bases between them. Per the germline V gene, CDR1 is WSHSY and CDR2 is SAAADI. The CDR3 is made up of 14 amino acids. The CDR3 DNA sequence: TGCGCCAGCAGTGACCGGACCGGCAATCAGCCCCAGCATTTT. Amino acids: CASSDRTGNQPQHF.

J is TRBJ1-2 and V is TRBV18; TRBD1 aligns across 9 bases. CDR1 KGHSH and CDR2 LQKENI come from the germline V gene. This CDR3 is 14 amino acids long. With V trimmed by 3 bases and J by 8 bases, 7 bases remained unmatched. CDR3 protein: CASSPRDREKGYTF. DNA of the CDR3: TGTGCCAGCTCACCCCGGGACAGGGAAAAAGGCTACACCTTC.

The CDR3 sequence: CSAGQGRGDTQYF. For the CDR3, the DNA is TGCAGCGCCGGGCAGGGCCGCGGAGATACGCAGTATTTT. This sequence joins TRBV29-1 and TRBJ2-3; a possible D gene is TRBD1 (5 bases). This CDR3 comprises 13 residues. Trimming stripped 7 bases from V and 5 bases from J, with 16 bases between. Germline CDR1 reads SQVTM; CDR2 reads ANQGSEA.

The chain recombines TRBV14 with TRBJ2-1; tentatively, D is TRBD2 (5 bases). This CDR3 spans 11 amino acids. In germline, CDR1 is SGHDN, CDR2 FVKESK. V was pared by 1 base and J by 12 bases, with 7 bases between. CDR3 DNA: TGTGCCAGCAGCCAAGGGACTGGGCAGTTCTTC. Translation: CASSQGTGQFF.

The gene calls are TRBV19 and TRBJ2-1; 8 bases align to TRBD1. Per the germline V gene, CDR1 is LNHDA and CDR2 is SQIVND (reference sequence). The CDR3 extends over 15 amino acids. Trimming cost V 3 bases and J 0 bases; bases outside gene matches: 1. CDR3 bases: TGTGCCAGTAGTATTGGACAGGGCTCCTACAATGAGCAGTTCTTC. This encodes CASSIGQGSYNEQFF.

This clone was seen only once. The genes are TRBV27 and TRBJ2-5; TRBD2 matches at 9 bases. Trimming at V came to 2 bases and at J to 4 bases, leaving 5 bases not matched to a gene. The CDR3 length is 15 residues. Germline CDR1 reads MNHEY; CDR2 reads SMNVEV (reference sequence). In DNA, the CDR3 is TGTGCCAGCAGTTTAAAGCGGGAGGCGTTAGAGACCCAGTACTTC. Its protein product is CASSLKREALETQYF.

V usage is TRBV19 and J usage is TRBJ2-1, with 9 bases fitting TRBD2. The germline gives CDR1 LNHDA, CDR2 SQIVND (reference sequence). The junction had 4 bases not matched to a gene; V was cut back by 0 bases and J by 4 bases. The CDR3 loop spans 16 amino acids. This CDR3 reads CASSIDASGTYNEQFF. The CDR3 coding sequence is TGTGCCAGTAGTATAGATGCTAGCGGGACTTACAATGAGCAGTTCTTC.

The chain joins TRBV28 to TRBJ2-6, with a weak D call TRBD1 (5 bases). V lost 3 bases, J lost 0 bases, and 9 bases lay in between. There are 16 residues in the CDR3. The germline V gene encodes CDR1 MDHEN and CDR2 SYDVKM. The CDR3 region has the DNA TGTGCCAGCAGTTTTGACAGCCGCTCTGGGGCCAACGTCCTGACTTTC. This sequence encodes CASSFDSRSGANVLTF. Full variable domain (missing parts from reference TRBV28 and TRBJ2-6): DVKVTQSSRYLVKRTGEKVFLECVQDMDHENMFWYRQDPGLGLRLIYFSYDVKMKEKGDIPEGYSVSREKKERFSLILESASTNQTSMYLCASSFDSRSGANVLTFGAGSRLTVL.

This chain connects TRBV7-8 to TRBJ2-3, with 8 bases fitting TRBD1. Germline V gene data show CDR1 as SGHVS and CDR2 as FQNEAQ. The V and J ends lost 1 base and 3 bases, in that order; junction bases with no gene match: 6. This CDR3 contains 16 residues. The DNA of the CDR3 is TGTGCCAGCAGCTTAGGTCGGGGACAGGCAACAGATACGCAGTATTTT. Its translation is CASSLGRGQATDTQYF.

V gene TRBV7-8 combines with J gene TRBJ2-1; 7 bases fit TRBD1. The length of the CDR3 is 15 residues. Trimming removed 2 bases from V and 3 bases from J; junction bases left unmatched: 4. The V gene's germline CDR1 is SGHVS and CDR2 FQNEAQ. CDR3 region: CASSLRTGFYNEQFF. The CDR3 bases are TGTGCCAGCAGCTTAAGGACAGGATTCTACAATGAGCAGTTCTTC.

The gene calls are TRBV6-5 and TRBJ2-1, with D unclear. The CDR3 consists of 12 residues. Per germline, CDR1 MNHEY and CDR2 SVGAGI. V lost 5 bases and J lost 5, with 7 bases in between. In DNA, the CDR3 is TGTGCCAGCAGTATACAGCACAATGAGCAGTTCTTC. Protein product: CASSIQHNEQFF.

The chain links TRBV5-1 to TRBJ2-1; 14 bases agree with TRBD2. CDR3 size: 14 residues. With 4 bases clipped from V and 9 bases from J, the junction kept 3 bases outside the gene matches. Germline V lookup: CDR1 SGHRS, CDR2 YFSETQ. The CDR3 reads CASSRTSGRIEQFF. The DNA of the CDR3 is TGCGCCAGCAGCAGGACTAGCGGGAGGATTGAGCAGTTCTTC.

V and J are TRBV5-6 and TRBJ1-1, with 7 nucleotides matching TRBD1. This CDR3 region has 14 residues. Germline-derived CDR1 and CDR2 are SGHDT and YYEEEE. Germline trimming cut 4 bases from V and 6 bases from J; bases unmatched to any gene: 9. This CDR3 is CASSPTGDPAEAFF. The DNA of the CDR3 is TGTGCCAGCAGCCCAACAGGGGATCCCGCTGAAGCTTTCTTT. The whole variable domain, filled in from reference TRBV5-6 and TRBJ1-1, reads DAGVTQSPTHLIKTRGQQVTLRCSPKSGHDTVSWYQQALGQGPQFIFQYYEEEERQRGNFPDRFSGHQFPNYSSELNVNALLLGDSALYLCASSPTGDPAEAFFGQGTRLTVV.

This chain uses TRBV21-1 with TRBJ2-7; the table calls TRBD1, which could not be checked here. TRBV21-1 is marked as a pseudogene. This CDR3 has 16 amino acids. CDR3 DNA sequence: TGTGCCAGCAGCAGCCATACAGGGGGCGCGTGCTACGAGCAGTACTTC. Its translation is CASSSHTGGACYEQYF.

The chain carries TRBV2 and TRBJ2-1; 8 bases align to TRBD2. The germline V gene encodes CDR1 SNHLY and CDR2 FYNNEI. V shed 6 bases and J 4 bases; nucleotides not matched to a gene: 8. The CDR3 totals 15 residues. CDR3 DNA sequence: TGTGCCAGCAGGGGGCGGCTAGCGGGTTACAATGAGCAGTTCTTC. This gives the protein CASRGRLAGYNEQFF.

The chain carries TRBV28 and TRBJ1-5; 7 nucleotides align to TRBD1. Trimming cost V 3 bases and J 6 bases; bases outside gene matches: 8. The CDR3 totals 15 residues. Germline-derived CDR1 and CDR2 are MDHEN and SYDVKM. This CDR3 is CASSFRDREGQPQHF. The CDR3 DNA is TGTGCCAGCAGTTTTCGTGACAGGGAAGGTCAGCCCCAGCATTTT. The whole variable domain, remainder taken from reference TRBV28 and TRBJ1-5, is DVKVTQSSRYLVKRTGEKVFLECVQDMDHENMFWYRQDPGLGLRLIYFSYDVKMKEKGDIPEGYSVSREKKERFSLILESASTNQTSMYLCASSFRDREGQPQHFGDGTRLSIL.

This clone was seen only a few times. The chain is built from TRBV10-1 and TRBJ2-7; 10 bases align to TRBD2. Trimming took 3 bases from V and 7 from J; bases not matched to a gene: 6. Germline CDR1 and CDR2: WNHNN and SYGVQD (reference sequence). The CDR3 runs to 14 residues. Written as DNA, the CDR3 is TGCGCCAGCAGTGAATATCGACTAGCGGGTGAGCAGTACTTC. This encodes CASSEYRLAGEQYF.

The chain couples TRBV6-5 to TRBJ1-3; D is uncertain. In germline, CDR1 is MNHEY, CDR2 SVGAGI. The V gene lost 10 bases and the J gene lost 0 bases, with 16 bases spanning the gap. The CDR3 runs to 15 residues. The CDR3 spells CAIRLGLSSGNTIYF. DNA for the CDR3: TGTGCCATCCGGTTGGGGTTAAGCTCTGGAAACACCATATATTTT.

The chain uses TRBV7-2 and TRBJ1-6; no clear D gene. The CDR3 loop spans 15 amino acids. CDR1 is SGHTA and CDR2 is FQGNSA in the germline V gene. Trimming stripped 1 base from V and 0 bases from J, with 4 bases between. The CDR3 DNA reads TGTGCCAGCAGCTTAGGGGTCTCCTATAATTCACCCCTCCACTTT. Translating gives CASSLGVSYNSPLHF.

The genes are TRBV19 and TRBJ1-4; D is ambiguous. The CDR3 loop spans 15 amino acids. Trimming shortened V by 1 base and J by 0 bases, and 6 bases separated the two germline ends. Germline loops: CDR1 LNHDA, CDR2 SQIVND (reference sequence). The CDR3 bases are TGTGCCAGTAGTATAGGACAAGCAACTAATGAAAAACTGTTTTTT. Protein product: CASSIGQATNEKLFF.

V usage is TRBV4-3 and J usage is TRBJ2-7; possibly TRBD2 for D (6 bases). The V gene's germline CDR1 is LGHNA and CDR2 YSLEER. The CDR3 totals 13 residues. V was shortened by 5 bases and J by 5 bases, with 13 bases between the two germline ends. CDR3 sequence: CASSRQGGDEQYF. CDR3 nucleotide sequence: TGCGCCAGCAGCAGGCAGGGCGGGGACGAGCAGTACTTC.

This chain links TRBV5-4 with TRBJ2-7; D is unclear. V lost 1 base and J lost 1, with 9 bases in between. CDR3 length: 14 residues. Germline CDR1 is SGHNT and CDR2 is YYREEE (reference sequence). In nucleotides, the CDR3 is TGTGCCAGCAGCTTGTCTCCGGGTTCCTACGAGCAGTACTTC. It translates to CASSLSPGSYEQYF.

The chain has TRBV9 and TRBJ2-2; TRBD2 matches 8 bases. This CDR3 spans 15 amino acids. V lost 6 bases to trimming and J lost 0 bases; unmatched junction nucleotides: 4. Germline assignment: CDR1 SGDLS and CDR2 YYNGEE. In DNA, the CDR3 is TGTGCCAGCAACCCTAGCGGGTCGAACACCGGGGAGCTGTTTTTT. Protein sequence: CASNPSGSNTGELFF. Complete variable domain (other parts from reference TRBV9 and TRBJ2-2): DSGVTQTPKHLITATGQRVTLRCSPRSGDLSVYWYQQSLDQGLQFLIQYYNGEERAKGNILERFSAQQFPDLHSELNLSSLELGDSALYFCASNPSGSNTGELFFGEGSRLTVL.

The rearrangement uses TRBV6-5 and TRBJ2-7, with D possibly being TRBD2 (5 bases). Per the germline V gene, CDR1 is MNHEY and CDR2 is SVGAGI. Trimming cost V 6 bases and J 0 bases, with 9 bases left between them. The CDR3 is 13 residues long. The CDR3 here is CASRRASSYEQYF. The CDR3 coding sequence is TGTGCCAGCAGGCGGGCGAGCTCCTACGAGCAGTACTTC.

The CDR3 region is CASSILAGGTDTQYF. The CDR3 DNA is TGTGCCAGTAGTATCCTAGCGGGGGGCACAGATACGCAGTATTTT. The J gene is TRBJ2-3, the V gene TRBV19; TRBD2 matches at 10 bases. This CDR3 has 15 residues. The V gene end was trimmed by 3 bases and the J gene end by 1 base; junction bases not matched to a gene: 1. Germline V gene lookup returns CDR1 LNHDA and CDR2 SQIVND (reference sequence).

This chain connects TRBV18 to TRBJ2-3; 9 bases match TRBD1. V was pared by 3 bases and J by 2 bases, with 9 bases of the junction left unmatched. Looked up from germline, CDR1 is KGHSH and CDR2 is LQKENI. The CDR3 contains 17 residues. CDR3 region: CASSPPGQGLYTDTQYF. Here the CDR3 DNA reads TGTGCCAGCTCACCGCCGGGACAGGGACTTTACACAGATACGCAGTATTTT.